The T cell receptor (beta chain) under discussion was sequenced for a study of T cells after yellow fever vaccination. Study background: SMART-Seq v4 Ultra Low Input prepared libraries from low-cell fractions. General study findings and limits: Across the CD4 and CD8 compartments, a small share of clonotypes was present in both. When the response was secondary, it was weaker but reached its peak faster, day 5 versus 15.

Concerning this clonotype itself: Its antigen is still unknown.

The length of the CDR3 is 13 residues. The V gene lost 4 bases and the J gene lost 7 bases, with 13 bases spanning the gap. Per the germline V gene, CDR1 is MNHEY and CDR2 is SVGEGT. A universal primer site and UMIs were added as TCR cDNA was made by 5'RACE template switching. One entry per CDR3 protein, called by TCRdb with MiXCR from the 5' RACE reads. The data show about 260,000 distinct CDR3 sequences, 10% to 15% seen once. Sequenced here: CD4+ T cells sorted from PBMCs, sampled 45 days after the yellow fever booster vaccination. The rearrangement joins TRBV6-2 or TRBV6-3 to TRBJ2-5; perhaps TRBD2 as D (7 bases). The receptor's source is a man aged 30 to 45 who received the YFV17D yellow fever vaccine. CDR3 protein: CASSSEGEGTQYF. CDR3 sequence (DNA): TGTGCCAGCAGTTCCGAGGGGGAGGGGACCCAGTACTTC.